The next 10 T cell receptor beta chains were all read from a single sample in a study of pediatric ulcerative colitis. This table comes from immunoSEQ multiplex PCR, and its TCRdb copy is limited to in-frame clones, with some not included. The sample includes more than 50,000 clones, about nine tenths of them seen just once. Source material: blood. Receptor source: a boy younger than 18 who was a control in a study of pediatric ulcerative colitis.

The chain links TRBV19 to TRBJ2-5; D gene unclear. Germline V gene lookup returns CDR1 LNHDA and CDR2 SQIVND (reference sequence). CDR3 length equals 15 residues. The V end was cut by 6 bases, the J end by 5 bases, with 19 bases between. The CDR3 DNA reads TGTGCCAGTAGCAAGATGACCCAAGGCACGGAGACCCAGTACTTC. Amino acids: CASSKMTQGTETQYF.

J is TRBJ2-2 and V is TRBV7-3; no reliable D call. This CDR3 comprises 14 residues. Germline values: CDR1 SGHTA, CDR2 FQGTGA. V was clipped by 3 bases and J by 6 bases, with 11 bases between them. The CDR3 sequence is CASSLQDGAGELFF. The CDR3 coding sequence is TGTGCCAGCAGCTTGCAGGATGGGGCCGGGGAGCTGTTTTTT.

V and J are TRBV11-2 and TRBJ2-7; 8 bases are shared with TRBD1. Unmatched junction bases numbered 7, after V lost 6 bases and J lost 3 bases. The germline CDR1 and CDR2 sequences are SGHAT and FQNNGV. This CDR3 spans 14 amino acids. This CDR3 is CASSQSTGDYEQYF. CDR3 DNA sequence: TGTGCCAGCAGTCAGTCGACAGGGGACTACGAGCAGTACTTC.

Only one count was recorded for this clone. The V and J genes are TRBV7-2 and TRBJ1-5; D is ambiguous. The CDR3 spans 14 residues. Between the trimmed V and J ends, which lost 4 bases and 0 bases, there was a span of 7 bases. The germline V gene encodes CDR1 SGHTA and CDR2 FQGNSA. CDR3 region: CASSSMDSNQPQHF. The CDR3 nucleotides read TGTGCCAGCAGCTCAATGGATAGCAATCAGCCCCAGCATTTT.

The V gene is TRBV7-2, the J gene TRBJ1-4, with a weak D call TRBD1 (6 bases). Trimming left V 2 bases short and J 6 bases short, with 10 bases between. Per the germline V gene, CDR1 is SGHTA and CDR2 is FQGNSA. This CDR3 contains 14 residues. CDR3 residues: CASSLRSGDEKLFF. CDR3 DNA sequence: TGTGCCAGCAGCTTACGGTCAGGGGATGAAAAACTGTTTTTT.

This clone was observed once. This chain links TRBV5-4 with TRBJ2-5; 16 bases map to TRBD2. CDR1 is SGHNT, CDR2 YYREEE, per germline (reference sequence). This CDR3 contains 18 residues. V trimming: 0 bases; J trimming: 9 bases; junction bases outside the gene matches: 11. As DNA, the CDR3 is TGTGCCAGCAGCTTGGTAGGGACTAGCGGGAGGGCCGGTGAGTCCCAGTACTTC. Translated, it gives CASSLVGTSGRAGESQYF.

This rearrangement joins TRBV11-2 to TRBJ2-7; TRBD2 agrees at 7 bases. The CDR3 covers 16 residues. Losses at the gene ends were 3 bases for V and 3 bases for J; bases not matched to a gene: 11. Germline lookup yields CDR1 SGHAT and CDR2 FQNNGV. The CDR3 spells CASSFGKAGTYYEQYF. CDR3 nucleotide sequence: TGTGCCAGCAGCTTCGGAAAAGCGGGGACTTACTACGAGCAGTACTTC.

The V gene is TRBV25-1, the J gene TRBJ2-6, with D uncertain. The CDR3 runs to 14 residues. Germline values: CDR1 MGHDK, CDR2 SYGVNS. The germline V and J ends were trimmed by 5 bases and 4 bases, with 9 bases remaining between them. The CDR3 spells CASSSYAGANVLTF. The CDR3 DNA is TGTGCCAGCAGTTCGTACGCGGGGGCCAACGTCCTGACTTTC.

The chain recombines TRBV15 with TRBJ2-1; no definite D call. V gave up 4 bases and J gave up 10 bases, with 8 bases separating them. Germline V gene sequence: CDR1 LNHNV, CDR2 YYDKDF (reference sequence). This CDR3 has 11 amino acids. CDR3 coding DNA: TGTGCCACCAGCACCTTTGTAGAGCAGTTCTTC. Translated: CATSTFVEQFF.

The chain combines TRBV5-4 with TRBJ1-1; tentatively, D is TRBD1 (5 bases). Germline CDR1 reads SGHNT; CDR2 reads YYREEE (reference sequence). The CDR3 totals 12 residues. Trimming pared 6 bases from V and 7 bases from J, leaving 13 bases between. CDR3 nucleotide sequence: TGTGCCAGCACCGGCGGGACGGTTGAAGCTTTCTTT. Translation gives CASTGGTVEAFF.